Given below is one TCR beta chain in context. Its antigen is undetermined. This entry belongs to a study of cytomegalovirus exposure and HLA in healthy donors. PCR primers comprised 60 Vbeta and 13 Jbeta primers. Clones were sequenced by immunoSEQ multiplex PCR, and TCRdb holds only the in-frame ones, with some missing. The sample holds approximately 90,000 clones, around 82% seen once. The J segment lost 0 bases and the V segment lost 1 base, leaving 11 bases of the junction unmatched. CDR3 size: 19 residues. Germline V gives CDR1 MGHRA, CDR2 YSYEKL. Findings and limits, study-wide: A few CMV-associated chains proved CMV antigen-specific in vitro. Apart from CMV serostatus, no immune exposure information was available.

The sequenced material came from PBMCs. The receptor's source is a man aged 35 to 55 in good health and CMV-seronegative. The rearrangement joins TRBV4-1 to TRBJ1-4; 7 nucleotides line up with TRBD1. The CDR3 is CASSQAGQGGSATNEKLFF. The CDR3 nucleotides read TGCGCCAGCAGCCAAGCAGGGCAGGGGGGCTCTGCAACTAATGAAAAACTGTTTTTT.